What follows describes a single T cell receptor (beta chain). Antigen unknown. The entry originates in a study of STAT5B mutations in CD4+ large granular lymphocyte leukemia. This CDR3 has 15 amino acids. Germline-derived CDR1 and CDR2 are GTSNPN and SVGIG (reference sequence). The J segment lost 6 bases and the V segment lost 1 base, leaving 9 bases of the junction unmatched. TCRdb's table, derived via immunoSEQ multiplex PCR, lists solely in-frame clones and lacks some. The repertoire consists of around 33,000 clones, with approximately 80% occurring once and the leading ten covering 2.1%. General study points: Patient CD4-sorted repertoires stayed more clonal than healthy ones after leukemic-clone removal.

The clonotype comes from a human donor in good health. The chain links TRBV30 to TRBJ1-5, with TRBD1 identical over 7 bases. Sequences were obtained from CD4+ T cells from blood buffy coats. The CDR3 reads CAWSDRGQWGQPQHF. In DNA, the CDR3 is TGTGCCTGGAGTGACAGGGGACAATGGGGTCAGCCCCAGCATTTT. Full variable domain (rest looked up from reference TRBV30 and TRBJ1-5): SQTIHQWPATLVQPVGSPLSLECTVEGTSNPNLYWYRQAAGRGLQLLFYSVGIGQISSEVPQNLSASRPQDRQFILSSKKLLLSDSGFYLCAWSDRGQWGQPQHFGDGTRLSIL.